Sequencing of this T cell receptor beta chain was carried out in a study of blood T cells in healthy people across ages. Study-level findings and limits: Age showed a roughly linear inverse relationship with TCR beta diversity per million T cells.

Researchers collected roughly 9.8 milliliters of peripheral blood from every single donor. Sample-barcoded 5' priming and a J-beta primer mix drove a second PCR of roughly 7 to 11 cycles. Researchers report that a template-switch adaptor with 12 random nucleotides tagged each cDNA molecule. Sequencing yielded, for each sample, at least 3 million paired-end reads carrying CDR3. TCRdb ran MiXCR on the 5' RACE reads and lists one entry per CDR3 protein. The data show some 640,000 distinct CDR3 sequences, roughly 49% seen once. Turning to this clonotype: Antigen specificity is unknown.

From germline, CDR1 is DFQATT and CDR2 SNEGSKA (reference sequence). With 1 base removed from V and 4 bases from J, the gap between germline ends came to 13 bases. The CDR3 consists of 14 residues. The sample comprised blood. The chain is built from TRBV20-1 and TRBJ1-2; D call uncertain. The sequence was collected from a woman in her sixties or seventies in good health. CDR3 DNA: TGCAGTGCTAGAGTAGCGAGGGAGGCCTATGGCTACACCTTC. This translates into CSARVAREAYGYTF.